This T cell receptor (beta chain) comes out of a study of cytomegalovirus exposure and HLA in healthy donors. Study background: Early released data had tens of millions of unique TCRs, all coming from HLA-typed donors. Findings and caveats of the study: The listing of 150 to 200 TCR beta chains classed them as cytomegalovirus-associated. In vitro testing confirmed a few CMV-associated chains as specific for CMV antigens.

CDR3 length: 13 residues. Germline V gene sequence: CDR1 MDHEN, CDR2 SYDVKM. Between the trimmed V and J ends, which lost 4 bases and 6 bases, there was a span of 10 bases. In regard to this clone: Its matching antigen is unknown.

Researchers ran the PCR with 60 Vbeta and 13 Jbeta primers. The protocol was immunoSEQ multiplex PCR, while the TCRdb copy is restricted to in-frame clones and leaves out a portion. The sample carries 190,000 or so clones, 75% to 90% recorded once. This TCR was recovered from a woman aged 45-65 years in good health and CMV-seropositive. The chain uses TRBV28 and TRBJ2-1; a weak D match, TRBD2 (5 bases). Sequencing was carried out using PBMCs. The CDR3 here is CASSWGAPNEQFF. CDR3 nucleotides: TGTGCCAGCAGTTGGGGAGCCCCCAATGAGCAGTTCTTC.